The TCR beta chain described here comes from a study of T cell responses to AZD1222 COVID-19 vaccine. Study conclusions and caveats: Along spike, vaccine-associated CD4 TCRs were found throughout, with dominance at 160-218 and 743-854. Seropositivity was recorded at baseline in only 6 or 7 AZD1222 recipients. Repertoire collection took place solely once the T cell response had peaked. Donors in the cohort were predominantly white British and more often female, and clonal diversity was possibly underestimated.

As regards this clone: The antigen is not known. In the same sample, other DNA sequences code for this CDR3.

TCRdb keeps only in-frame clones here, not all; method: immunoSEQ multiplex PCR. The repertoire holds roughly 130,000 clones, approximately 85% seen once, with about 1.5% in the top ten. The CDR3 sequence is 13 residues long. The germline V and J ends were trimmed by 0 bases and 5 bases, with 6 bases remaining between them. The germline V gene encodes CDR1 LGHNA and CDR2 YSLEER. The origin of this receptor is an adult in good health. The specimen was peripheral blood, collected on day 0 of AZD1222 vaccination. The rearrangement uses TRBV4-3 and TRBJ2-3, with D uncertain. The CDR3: CASSQERRDTQYF. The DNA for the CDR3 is TGCGCCAGCAGCCAAGAAAGAAGAGATACGCAGTATTTT.